This TCR beta chain came from a study of control samples from healthy donors and cancer patients (dated by TCRdb to 2018 to 2021). The method was the immunoSEQ multiplex PCR assay. TCRdb limited this immuneACCESS table to in-frame rearrangements with V and J called. A share of clones is missing; checked studies link under half to unresolved V genes, and the rest is unexplained. The sample table contains 150,000 to 160,000 clones; only one count was recorded for over 85% of them. The top ten clonotypes cover around 2.5% of the sample. The germline V gene encodes CDR1 SGHAT and CDR2 FQDESV (reference sequence). Relative to germline, V is 8 bases shorter and J is 7 bases shorter, with 23 bases between their ends. The cysteine opens and the phenylalanine closes a CDR3 of 15 amino acids. The DNA shown is the 45-base CDR3, in frame from base 1. In regard to this clone: The specificity of this receptor is unknown. One base away there is no much larger clone; base qualities are not given.

The rearrangement joined TRBV11-1 to TRBJ1-2, with no confidently assigned D gene. Source material: blood. The clonotype was recovered from a man aged 50-59 years in good health. The bases read TGTGCCAGCTTACAGCCCGCCCGGGGTCGTAGTGGCTACACCTTC. This encodes CASLQPARGRSGYTF.